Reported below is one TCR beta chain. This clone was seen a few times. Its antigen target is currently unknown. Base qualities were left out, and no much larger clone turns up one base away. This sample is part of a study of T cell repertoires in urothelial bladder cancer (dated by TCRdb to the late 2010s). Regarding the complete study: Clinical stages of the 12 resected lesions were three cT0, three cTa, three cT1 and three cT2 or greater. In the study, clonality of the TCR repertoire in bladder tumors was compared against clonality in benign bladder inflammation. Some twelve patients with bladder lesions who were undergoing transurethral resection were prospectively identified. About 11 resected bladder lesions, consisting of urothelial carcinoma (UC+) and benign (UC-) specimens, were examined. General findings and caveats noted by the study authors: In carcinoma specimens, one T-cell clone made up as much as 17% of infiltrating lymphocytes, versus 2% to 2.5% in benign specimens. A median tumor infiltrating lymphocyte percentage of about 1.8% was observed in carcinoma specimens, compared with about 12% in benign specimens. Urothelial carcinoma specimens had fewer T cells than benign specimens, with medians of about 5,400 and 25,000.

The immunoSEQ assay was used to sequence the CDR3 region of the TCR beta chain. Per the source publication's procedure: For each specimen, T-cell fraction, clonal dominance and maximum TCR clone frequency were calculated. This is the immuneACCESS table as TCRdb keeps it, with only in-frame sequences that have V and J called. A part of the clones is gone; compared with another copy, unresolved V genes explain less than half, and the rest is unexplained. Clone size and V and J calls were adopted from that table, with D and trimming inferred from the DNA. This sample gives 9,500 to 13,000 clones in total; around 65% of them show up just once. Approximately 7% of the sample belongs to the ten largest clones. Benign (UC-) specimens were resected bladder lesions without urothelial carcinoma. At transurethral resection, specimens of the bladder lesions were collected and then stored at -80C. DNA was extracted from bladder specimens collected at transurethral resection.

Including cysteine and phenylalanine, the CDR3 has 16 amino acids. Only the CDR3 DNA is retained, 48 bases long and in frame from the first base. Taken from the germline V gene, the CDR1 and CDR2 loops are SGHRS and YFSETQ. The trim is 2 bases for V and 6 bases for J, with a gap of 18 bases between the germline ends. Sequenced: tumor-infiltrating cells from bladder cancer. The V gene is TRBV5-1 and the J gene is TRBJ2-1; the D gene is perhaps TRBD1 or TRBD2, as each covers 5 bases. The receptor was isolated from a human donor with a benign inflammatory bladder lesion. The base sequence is TGCGCCAGCAGCTTAGGGACGGCGGAAACGGGCAATGAGCAGTTCTTC. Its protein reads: CASSLGTAETGNEQFF.